These 29 T cell receptor beta chains share one sample of origin, sequenced in a study of control samples from healthy donors and cancer patients. This table comes from immunoSEQ multiplex PCR, and its TCRdb copy is limited to in-frame clones, with some not included. The sample lists tens of thousands of clones, approximately 85% seen once, with about 6.9% in the top ten. Sequencing was done on a sample of PBMCs. The receptors stem from a woman aged 55-70 years with head and neck cancer.

V is TRBV4-3 and J is TRBJ1-1; D uncertain. This CDR3 spans 16 amino acids. V was pared by 1 base and J by 0 bases, with 12 bases between. Germline V gives CDR1 LGHNA, CDR2 YSLEER. CDR3: CASSQGSSLMNTEAFF. The CDR3 DNA follows: TGCGCCAGCAGCCAAGGATCAAGTCTCATGAACACTGAAGCTTTCTTT.

This clone was observed a single time. This chain joins TRBV7-2 and TRBJ2-5; unclear D gene. The CDR3 loop spans 13 amino acids. V lost 1 base to trimming and J lost 2 bases, with 5 bases between them. Germline V gene lookup returns CDR1 SGHTA and CDR2 FQGNSA. For the CDR3, the DNA is TGTGCCAGCAGCTTAGAGGAGCAAGAGACCCAGTACTTC. Its translation is CASSLEEQETQYF.

CDR3 in amino acids: CASSLAWGETQYF. The CDR3 nucleotides read TGTGCCAGCAGCTTAGCCTGGGGAGAGACCCAGTACTTC. The chain is built from TRBV7-2 and TRBJ2-5; D unclear. The CDR3 is 13 residues long. Trimming stripped 0 bases from V and 4 bases from J, with 6 bases between. From germline, CDR1 is SGHTA and CDR2 FQGNSA.

CDR3 sequence reads: CASSLQGLTGTGVSPLHF. The CDR3 coding sequence is TGTGCCAGCAGTTTACAAGGCCTCACCGGGACAGGGGTTTCACCCCTCCACTTT. The chain employs TRBV6-2 or TRBV6-3 and TRBJ1-6; 10 nucleotides match TRBD1. V was pared by 4 bases and J by 9 bases, with 15 bases of the junction left unmatched. Germline V gives CDR1 MNHEY, CDR2 SVGEGT. This CDR3 is built from 18 residues.

The rearrangement joins TRBV4-3 to TRBJ1-1, with 8 bases lining up with TRBD1. V lost 0 bases and J lost 5; bases outside the gene matches: 8. The CDR3 is made up of 16 amino acids. Germline V CDR1 and CDR2: LGHNA, YSLEER. The CDR3 is CASSQDWTGRLTEAFF. The CDR3, as DNA: TGCGCCAGCAGCCAAGATTGGACAGGGCGGTTAACTGAAGCTTTCTTT.

The chain is built from TRBV9 and TRBJ2-7; D uncertain. CDR1 is SGDLS, CDR2 YYNGEE, per germline. The CDR3 runs 15 residues. V was clipped by 0 bases and J by 3 bases, with 13 bases between them. The CDR3 region is CASSVGQSQLYEQYF. The CDR3 nucleotides are TGTGCCAGCAGCGTAGGGCAGAGCCAACTCTACGAGCAGTACTTC.

The chain recombines TRBV2 with TRBJ2-7; D may be TRBD1 (5 bases). Between the trimmed V and J ends, which lost 8 bases and 4 bases, there was a span of 18 bases. CDR1 and CDR2 (germline): SNHLY, FYNNEI. CDR3 size: 14 residues. The CDR3 nucleotides are TGTGCCAGCGGGCAGGAGCAGGGTTTTTACGAGCAGTACTTC. The encoded protein is CASGQEQGFYEQYF.

The genes are TRBV6-5 and TRBJ1-1; TRBD1 is a possible D gene (5 bases). The germline V gene has CDR1 MNHEY and CDR2 SVGAGI. CDR3 length: 15 amino acids. V gave up 8 bases and J gave up 4 bases, with 20 bases separating them. The CDR3 spells CASAGAGGRGTEAFF. The DNA of the CDR3 is TGTGCCAGCGCCGGGGCGGGGGGAAGGGGCACTGAAGCTTTCTTT.

As DNA, the CDR3 is TGTGCCAGCAGCCCCGTCAATCAGCCCCAGCATTTT. It translates to CASSPVNQPQHF. This rearrangement joins TRBV2 to TRBJ1-5, with D uncertain. Trimming pared 6 bases from V and 3 bases from J, leaving 6 bases between. Germline V lookup: CDR1 SNHLY, CDR2 FYNNEI. CDR3 length: 12 amino acids.

The genes are TRBV7-2 and TRBJ2-7; no definite D call. The CDR3 extends over 13 amino acids. Germline V CDR1 and CDR2: SGHTA, FQGNSA. V was trimmed by 3 bases and J by 0 bases, leaving 6 bases between them. The CDR3 loop is CASSFSSSYEQYF. For the CDR3, the DNA is TGTGCCAGCAGCTTCTCTAGCTCCTACGAGCAGTACTTC. The complete variable domain, with remaining parts taken from reference TRBV7-2 and TRBJ2-7, reads GAGVSQSPSNKVTEKGKDVELRCDPISGHTALYWYRQSLGQGLEFLIYFQGNSAPDKSGLPSDRFSAERTGGSVSTLTIQRTQQEDSAVYLCASSFSSSYEQYFGPGTRLTVT.

The chain links TRBV4-2 to TRBJ2-5, with 7 nucleotides matching TRBD2. The length of the CDR3 is 15 residues. Germline loops: CDR1 LGHNA, CDR2 YNFKEQ. Trimming took 0 bases from V and 4 from J; bases not matched to a gene: 5. CDR3 in amino acids: CASSQDRTGGETQYF. CDR3 coding DNA: TGTGCCAGCAGCCAAGATCGTACGGGAGGAGAGACCCAGTACTTC.

This rearrangement joins TRBV3-1 (or the pseudogene TRBV3-2) to TRBJ2-7; a weak D match, TRBD2 (6 bases). Germline assignment: CDR1 LGHDT and CDR2 YNNKEL (reference sequence). Trimming took 0 bases from V and 1 from J, leaving 10 bases between them. The CDR3 length is 15 residues. The CDR3 here is CASSQEWGTSYEQYF. The CDR3 bases are TGTGCCAGCAGCCAAGAATGGGGGACTTCCTACGAGCAGTACTTC.

V gene TRBV7-6 combines with J gene TRBJ2-1; TRBD2 agrees at 8 bases. The CDR3 consists of 16 residues. V lost 6 bases, J lost 2 bases, and 9 bases stayed unmatched. CDR1 and CDR2 from the germline V gene are SGHVS and FNYEAQ. CDR3 sequence: CASRYRAGGTYNEQFF. DNA for the CDR3: TGTGCCAGCAGGTATAGGGCGGGAGGAACCTACAATGAGCAGTTCTTC.

This chain uses TRBV27 with TRBJ2-7; 11 nucleotides match TRBD1. CDR1 and CDR2 from the germline V gene are MNHEY and SMNVEV (reference sequence). This CDR3 has 17 amino acids. V dropped 2 bases and J dropped 3; count of bases not matched to a gene: 9. DNA for the CDR3: TGTGCCAGCAGTTTAGAAGGCTGGGACAGGGGGGGCTACGAGCAGTACTTC. Its translation: CASSLEGWDRGGYEQYF.

This clone appeared a single time. The chain joins TRBV12-3 or TRBV12-4 to TRBJ2-7, with 7 bases aligning to TRBD1. With 5 bases clipped from V and 7 bases from J, the junction kept 5 bases outside the gene matches. The CDR3 is 12 residues long. Here the CDR3 reads CASSEQGWEQYF. CDR3 nucleotides: TGTGCCAGCAGTGAACAGGGGTGGGAGCAGTACTTC.

The chain is built from TRBV6-4 and TRBJ2-1, with TRBD2 as a possible D gene (7 bases). The CDR3 spans 17 residues. Looked up from germline, CDR1 is MRHNA and CDR2 is SNTAGT. Trimming cost V 2 bases and J 7 bases, with 21 bases left between them. Here the CDR3 reads CASSDKTFGGPVNEQFF. CDR3 bases: TGTGCCAGCAGTGACAAAACTTTCGGGGGGCCGGTTAATGAGCAGTTCTTC.

CDR3 DNA sequence: TGTGCCAGCAGCTTAACCGGGAGGAATCCTCAAGAGACCCAGTACTTC. Its protein product is CASSLTGRNPQETQYF. The chain joins TRBV7-3 to TRBJ2-5; 7 bases match TRBD2. The CDR3 length is 16 residues. Trimming at V came to 0 bases and at J to 2 bases, leaving 6 bases not matched to a gene. Germline CDR1 is SGHTA and CDR2 is FQGTGA.

This clone has only a few counts. The CDR3 spells CASSLGLNGYTF. For the CDR3, the DNA is TGTGCCAGCAGTTTAGGTTTGAATGGCTACACCTTC. This rearrangement joins TRBV12-3 or TRBV12-4 to TRBJ1-2, with D uncertain. CDR3 size: 12 residues. V gave up 1 base and J gave up 6 bases, with 6 bases separating them.

V gene TRBV19 combines with J gene TRBJ1-3, with TRBD1 identical over 7 bases. Germline V gene lookup returns CDR1 LNHDA and CDR2 SQIVND (reference sequence). The CDR3 loop spans 14 amino acids. V trimming: 9 bases; J trimming: 0 bases; junction bases outside the gene matches: 5. As DNA, the CDR3 is TGTGCCAGCGGGACAGCCTTCTCTGGAAACACCATATATTTT. Residues: CASGTAFSGNTIYF.

The chain carries TRBV19 and TRBJ1-2; D might be TRBD1 (5 bases). V was clipped by 5 bases and J by 8 bases, with 9 bases between them. CDR1 is LNHDA, CDR2 SQIVND, per germline (reference sequence). CDR3 size: 11 residues. In DNA, the CDR3 is TGTGCCAGTAGTCTGGGGGAGGGCTACACCTTC. Amino acids: CASSLGEGYTF.

The chain recombines TRBV7-2 with TRBJ2-2; 8 nucleotides match TRBD2. The CDR3 contains 16 residues. Germline V gene sequence: CDR1 SGHTA, CDR2 FQGNSA. Trimming took 1 base from V and 4 from J; bases not matched to a gene: 5. The CDR3 spells CASSLVAGGSTGELFF. CDR3 bases: TGTGCCAGCAGCTTAGTGGCGGGGGGAAGCACCGGGGAGCTGTTTTTT.

The chain couples TRBV7-3 to TRBJ2-2, with 11 bases fitting TRBD2. Germline loops: CDR1 SGHTA, CDR2 FQGTGA. V was pared by 3 bases and J by 10 bases, with 7 bases of the junction left unmatched. This CDR3 spans 15 amino acids. The CDR3 spells CASSFSTSGKQELFF. In DNA form, the CDR3 reads TGTGCCAGCAGCTTTTCGACTAGCGGGAAGCAGGAGCTGTTTTTT.

The chain carries TRBV5-4 and TRBJ2-3, with TRBD1 matching over 8 bases. Germline CDR1 reads SGHNT; CDR2 reads YYREEE (reference sequence). The CDR3 loop spans 15 amino acids. The trim removed 0 bases at V and 6 bases at J, leaving 6 bases unmatched. The CDR3 is CASSLGAGGVDTQYF. The CDR3 region has the DNA TGTGCCAGCAGCTTGGGGGCAGGGGGCGTGGATACGCAGTATTTT.

The chain employs TRBV6-2 or TRBV6-3 and TRBJ2-2; D may correspond to TRBD1 or TRBD2 (5 bases each). Germline lookup yields CDR1 MNHEY and CDR2 SVGEGT. Trimming removed 4 bases at V and 4 bases at J, with 16 bases between. CDR3 length equals 16 residues. CDR3 protein: CASSFRVFRGTGELFF. The CDR3 DNA is TGTGCCAGCAGTTTCAGGGTCTTCCGGGGCACCGGGGAGCTGTTTTTT.

About this clone: A read error may produce the germline difference seen at one junction end. This chain joins TRBV3-1 (or the pseudogene TRBV3-2) and TRBJ2-2, with 14 bases aligning to TRBD2. CDR1 LGHDT and CDR2 YNNKEL come from the germline V gene (reference sequence). The CDR3 is 15 amino acids. The chain's CDR3 is CASSPGLAGDGELFF. CDR3 bases: TGTGCCAGTAGCCCGGGACTAGCGGGAGACGGGGAGCTGTTTTTT.

This clone was seen a single time. V gene TRBV6-4 combines with J gene TRBJ2-3; no firm D call. With 0 bases removed from V and 5 bases from J, the gap between germline ends came to 6 bases. This CDR3 is built from 13 residues. The germline gives CDR1 MRHNA, CDR2 SNTAGT. The CDR3 protein is CASSDSPVDTQYF. The DNA for the CDR3 is TGTGCCAGCAGTGACTCTCCCGTAGATACGCAGTATTTT.

The chain links TRBV19 to TRBJ1-5; D uncertain. Between the trimmed V and J ends, which lost 3 bases and 0 bases, there was a span of 3 bases. Per germline, CDR1 LNHDA and CDR2 SQIVND (reference sequence). The CDR3 covers 13 residues. In DNA form, the CDR3 reads TGTGCCAGTAGTATGGATAGCAATCAGCCCCAGCATTTT. Translation: CASSMDSNQPQHF.

The chain combines TRBV10-2 with TRBJ1-1; D unresolved. V lost 2 bases to trimming and J lost 0 bases, with 4 bases between them. This CDR3 has 13 amino acids. Per the germline V gene, CDR1 is WSHSY and CDR2 is SAAADI. CDR3 in DNA: TGCGCCAGCAGTGAGGTAGTGAACACTGAAGCTTTCTTT. Protein: CASSEVVNTEAFF.

The CDR3 loop reads CASSMGTGGIQYF. For the CDR3, the DNA is TGTGCCAGTAGTATGGGAACAGGGGGCATTCAGTACTTC. V usage is TRBV19 and J usage is TRBJ2-4, with 8 bases lining up with TRBD1. V was clipped by 3 bases and J by 9 bases; unmatched bases: 4. Germline CDR1 reads LNHDA; CDR2 reads SQIVND (reference sequence). This CDR3 contains 13 residues. The full variable domain, rest sourced from reference TRBV19 and TRBJ2-4, is DGGITQSPKYLFRKEGQNVTLSCEQNLNHDAMYWYRQDPGQGLRLIYYSQIVNDFQKGDIAEGYSVSREKKESFPLTVTSAQKNPTAFYLCASSMGTGGIQYFGAGTRLSVL.